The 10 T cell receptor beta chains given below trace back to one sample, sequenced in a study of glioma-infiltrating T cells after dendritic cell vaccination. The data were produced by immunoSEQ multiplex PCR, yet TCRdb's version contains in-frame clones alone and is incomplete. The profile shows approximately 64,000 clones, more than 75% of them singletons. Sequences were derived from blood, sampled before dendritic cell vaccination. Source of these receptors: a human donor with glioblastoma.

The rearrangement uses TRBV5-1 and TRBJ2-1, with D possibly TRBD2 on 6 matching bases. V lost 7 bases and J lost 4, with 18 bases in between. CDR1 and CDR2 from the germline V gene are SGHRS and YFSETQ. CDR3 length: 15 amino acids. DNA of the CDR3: TGCGCCAGCCGGATCGCGGGGCCCATATACAATGAGCAGTTCTTC. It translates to CASRIAGPIYNEQFF.

This chain's CDR3 is CASSQDTGAGMNTGELFF. CDR3 nucleotides: TGTGCCAGCAGCCAAGATACGGGAGCGGGGATGAACACCGGGGAGCTGTTTTTT. This chain links TRBV4-2 with TRBJ2-2; 7 bases map to TRBD2. This CDR3 spans 18 amino acids. Germline values: CDR1 LGHNA, CDR2 YNFKEQ. V dropped 0 bases and J dropped 1; count of bases not matched to a gene: 8.

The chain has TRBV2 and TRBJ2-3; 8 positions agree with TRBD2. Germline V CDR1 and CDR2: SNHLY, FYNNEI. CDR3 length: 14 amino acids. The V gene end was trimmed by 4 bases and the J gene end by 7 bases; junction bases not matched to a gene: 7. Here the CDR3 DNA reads TGTGCCAGCAGTGCCCTCCGGGGGGGAAATACGCAGTATTTT. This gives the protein CASSALRGGNTQYF.

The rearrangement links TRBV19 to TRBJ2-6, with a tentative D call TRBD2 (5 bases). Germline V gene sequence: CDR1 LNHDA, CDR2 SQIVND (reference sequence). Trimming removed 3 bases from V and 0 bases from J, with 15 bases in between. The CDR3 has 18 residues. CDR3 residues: CASSIQRVRFSGANVLTF. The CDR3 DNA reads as TGTGCCAGTAGTATCCAGAGGGTCCGATTCTCTGGGGCCAACGTCCTGACTTTC.

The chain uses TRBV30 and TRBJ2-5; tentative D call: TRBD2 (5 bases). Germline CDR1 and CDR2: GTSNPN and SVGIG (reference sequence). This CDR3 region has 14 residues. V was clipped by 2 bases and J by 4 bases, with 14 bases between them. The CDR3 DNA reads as TGTGCCTGGAGTCTAGACTACCCGCCAGAGACCCAGTACTTC. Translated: CAWSLDYPPETQYF.

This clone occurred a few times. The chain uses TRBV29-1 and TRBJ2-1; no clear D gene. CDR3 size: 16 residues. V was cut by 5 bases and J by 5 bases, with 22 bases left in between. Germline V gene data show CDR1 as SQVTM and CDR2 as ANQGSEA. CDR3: CSVHLQSPPADNEQFF. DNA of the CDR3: TGCAGCGTTCACCTCCAATCCCCTCCTGCGGACAATGAGCAGTTCTTC.

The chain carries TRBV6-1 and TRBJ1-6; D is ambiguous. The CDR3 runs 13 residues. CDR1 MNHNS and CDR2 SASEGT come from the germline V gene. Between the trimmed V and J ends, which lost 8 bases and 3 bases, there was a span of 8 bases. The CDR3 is CASVRGYNSPLHF. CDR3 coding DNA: TGTGCCAGCGTGCGGGGCTATAATTCACCCCTCCACTTT.

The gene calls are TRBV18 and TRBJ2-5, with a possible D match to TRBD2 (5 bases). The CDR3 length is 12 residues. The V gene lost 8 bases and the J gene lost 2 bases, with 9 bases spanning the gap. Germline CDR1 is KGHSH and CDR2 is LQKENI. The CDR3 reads CASKREQETQYF. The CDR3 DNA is TGTGCCAGCAAACGGGAACAAGAGACCCAGTACTTC.

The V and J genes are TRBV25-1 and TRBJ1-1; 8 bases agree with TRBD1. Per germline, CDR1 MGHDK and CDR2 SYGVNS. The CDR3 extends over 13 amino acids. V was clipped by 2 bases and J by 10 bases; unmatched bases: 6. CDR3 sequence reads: CASSEGGTGRAFF. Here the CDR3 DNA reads TGTGCCAGCAGTGAAGGGGGGACAGGAAGAGCTTTCTTT.

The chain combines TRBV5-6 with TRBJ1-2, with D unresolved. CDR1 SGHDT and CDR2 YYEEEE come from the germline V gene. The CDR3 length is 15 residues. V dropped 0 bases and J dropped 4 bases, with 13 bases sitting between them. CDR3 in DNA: TGTGCCAGCAGCTTGGAAGGAGCTTCGGTCTATGGCTACACCTTC. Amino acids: CASSLEGASVYGYTF.